The clone carrying this TCR beta chain was seen repeatedly, ten times or more. The antigen is not known. Each CDR3 protein gets one entry after TCRdb re-called the 5' RACE reads with MiXCR. The repertoire holds 70,000 to 95,000 distinct CDR3 sequences, with 12% to 15% as singletons. Unsorted libraries used 2 million PBMCs kept at -80 degrees C. The data were obtained in a study of neurological immune-mediated disorders. Findings and limits, study-wide: The absence of any CDR3 amino acid sequence shared by expanded clones across subjects suggests that repertoires were private in all groups. In HTLV-1-associated myelopathy, TCR clonal expansion was greatest, and in multiple sclerosis it was least, below healthy controls.

The sequence derives from a woman aged 45-65 years in good health. Sequencing was done on a sample of PBMCs.

CDR3 bases: TGTGCCAGCAGTATGACGGGTCATGCTTTCTTT. Its translation: CASSMTGHAFF. V is TRBV12-3 or TRBV12-4 and J is TRBJ1-1, with D unclear. This CDR3 is 11 amino acids long. V lost 5 bases to trimming and J lost 11 bases, with 12 bases between them.